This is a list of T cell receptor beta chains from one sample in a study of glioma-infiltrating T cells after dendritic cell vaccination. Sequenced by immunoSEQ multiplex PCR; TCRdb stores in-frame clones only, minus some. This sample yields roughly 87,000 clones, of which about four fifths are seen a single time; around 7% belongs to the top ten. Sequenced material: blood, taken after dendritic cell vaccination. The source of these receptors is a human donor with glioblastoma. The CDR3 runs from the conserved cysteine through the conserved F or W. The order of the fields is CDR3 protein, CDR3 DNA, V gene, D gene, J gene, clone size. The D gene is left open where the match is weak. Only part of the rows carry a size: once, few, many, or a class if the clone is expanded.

CASSVGLATEAFF TGTGCCAGCAGCGTAGGACTGGCTACTGAAGCTTTCTTT TRBV9 - TRBJ1-1 -
CASSGGQGSSSYEQYF TGTGCCAGCAGCGGGGGACAGGGGAGTTCTTCTTACGAGCAGTACTTC TRBV5-6 TRBD1 TRBJ2-7 -
CATSRDQGTHEQYF TGTGCCACCAGCAGAGATCAGGGAACCCACGAGCAGTACTTC TRBV15 - TRBJ2-7 -
CASSYKRGELFF TGTGCCAGCAGCTATAAGCGCGGGGAGCTGTTTTTT TRBV7-9 - TRBJ2-2 few
CAGSYGGGDYQETQYF TGTGCCGGCAGTTACGGCGGGGGGGACTACCAAGAGACCCAGTACTTC TRBV6-5 TRBD2 TRBJ2-5 -
CASSIGRGGAPDTQYF TGTGCCAGTAGTATAGGGCGCGGGGGGGCCCCAGATACGCAGTATTTT TRBV19 TRBD2 TRBJ2-3 -
CASSSGQSYEQYF TGTGCCAGCAGCTCCGGACAGTCCTACGAGCAGTACTTC TRBV7-9 - TRBJ2-7 -
CASSLGGGAAYGYTF TGCGCCAGCAGCTTGGGCGGGGGCGCAGCCTATGGCTACACCTTC TRBV5-1 - TRBJ1-2 once
CASRGTGGGYTF TGTGCCAGCAGAGGGACAGGGGGCGGCTACACCTTC TRBV6-1 TRBD1 TRBJ1-2 -
CASSPGGAGVYNEQFF TGCGCCAGCAGCCCGGGAGGAGCGGGGGTCTACAATGAGCAGTTCTTC TRBV5-1 TRBD2 TRBJ2-1 -
CASSFSSGTYEQYF TGTGCCAGCAGCTTTTCTAGCGGTACTTACGAGCAGTACTTC TRBV5-6 TRBD2 TRBJ2-7 -
CATSRGQDNSPLHF TGCGCCACCAGCAGAGGGCAGGATAATTCACCCCTCCACTTT TRBV15 - TRBJ1-6 -
CASSQDLTGVYGYTF TGTGCCAGCAGCCAAGACCTGACAGGGGTTTATGGCTACACCTTC TRBV14 TRBD1 TRBJ1-2 -
CASSQDSLREQYF TGCGCCAGCAGCCAAGACAGCCTAAGGGAGCAGTACTTC TRBV4-1 - TRBJ2-5 once
CASSLSQRGRGNEQFF TGTGCCAGCAGTTTGTCCCAGCGGGGTCGGGGGAATGAGCAGTTCTTC TRBV27 TRBD2 TRBJ2-1 -
CASSPLADREETQYF TGCGCCAGCAGCCCCCTCGCGGACAGGGAGGAGACCCAGTACTTC TRBV4-1 TRBD1 TRBJ2-5 -
CASSLEAGFEQFF TGTGCCAGCAGTTTGGAAGCGGGGTTTGAGCAGTTCTTC TRBV27 TRBD2 TRBJ2-1 -